This TCR beta chain was found in a study of T cells in Graves' hyperthyroidism and ophthalmopathy. In the case of this clonotype: Its antigen remains unknown.

V lost 1 base to trimming and J lost 3 bases, with 13 bases between them. Germline CDR1 reads SGHAT; CDR2 reads FQNNGV. The CDR3 runs 16 residues. Researchers took RNA transcripts and amplified the TCR beta CDR3 regions from them. TCR CDR3 underwent first-round RT-PCR with the HTBI primer set. TCRdb itself ran the multiplex PCR reads through MiXCR, one entry per CDR3 protein. The data contain about 530,000 distinct CDR3 sequences, over 15% of them seen just once; the ten biggest clones take up 17%. General observations from the study: Blood also held most thyroid clonotypes expanded beyond 0.001.

This chain connects TRBV11-2 to TRBJ2-1, with D possibly TRBD2 on 6 matching bases. The source is a woman under 30 with Graves' ophthalmopathy. Sequencing used blood. Here the CDR3 reads CASSLVYSGGYNEQFF. For the CDR3, the DNA is TGTGCCAGCAGCTTAGTTTATAGCGGAGGCTACAATGAGCAGTTCTTC. The complete variable domain, with remaining parts taken from reference TRBV11-2 and TRBJ2-1, reads EAGVAQSPRYKIIEKRQSVAFWCNPISGHATLYWYQQILGQGPKLLIQFQNNGVVDDSQLPKDRFSAERLKGVDSTLKIQPAKLEDSAVYLCASSLVYSGGYNEQFFGPGTRLTVL.